This T cell receptor (beta chain) was sequenced in a study of shared clonotypes between healthy human individuals. Study-wide results and caveats: Among a few donors, roughly 5% of naive CD4 clonotypes were found in common.

The CDR3 contains 16 residues. J gave up 5 bases and V 5 bases, and 10 bases lay outside the gene matches. Per the germline V gene, CDR1 is SEHNR and CDR2 is FQNEAQ (reference sequence). Clones were sequenced by immunoSEQ multiplex PCR, and TCRdb holds only the in-frame ones, with some missing. Of just over 2,000,000 clones in the sample, approximately 94% were seen once. Details on this clone: Its antigen is unidentified.

CD45RO-negative, CCR7-selected cells formed the naive CD8 fraction, which excluded terminally differentiated effector memory CD45RA+ cells. Sample: naive CD8+ T cells sorted from blood. The V and J genes are TRBV7-9 and TRBJ2-3, with TRBD2 matching 10 bases. The source of this sequence is a man aged 18 to 30 in good health. CDR3 nucleotides: TGTGCCAGCAGCCCCCCCAGCGGGGGGGCCATAGATACGCAGTATTTT. This codes for CASSPPSGGAIDTQYF.